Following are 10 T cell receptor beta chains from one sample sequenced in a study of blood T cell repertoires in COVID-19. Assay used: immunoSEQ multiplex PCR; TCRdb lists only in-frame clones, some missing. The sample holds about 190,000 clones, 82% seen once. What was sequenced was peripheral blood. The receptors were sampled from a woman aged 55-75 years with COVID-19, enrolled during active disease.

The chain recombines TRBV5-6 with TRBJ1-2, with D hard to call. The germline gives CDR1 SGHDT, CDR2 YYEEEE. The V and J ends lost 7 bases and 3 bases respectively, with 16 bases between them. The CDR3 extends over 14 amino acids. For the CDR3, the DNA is TGTGCCAGCCGTTATTCGTGGAGCGACTATGGCTACACCTTC. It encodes CASRYSWSDYGYTF.

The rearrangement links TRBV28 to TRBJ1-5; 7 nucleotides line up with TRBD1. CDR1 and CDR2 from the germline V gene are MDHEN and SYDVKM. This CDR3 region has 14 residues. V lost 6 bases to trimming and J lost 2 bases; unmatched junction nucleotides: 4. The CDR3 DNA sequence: TGTGCCAGCAGAGGGGGCTACGGCAATCAGCCCCAGCATTTT. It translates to CASRGGYGNQPQHF.

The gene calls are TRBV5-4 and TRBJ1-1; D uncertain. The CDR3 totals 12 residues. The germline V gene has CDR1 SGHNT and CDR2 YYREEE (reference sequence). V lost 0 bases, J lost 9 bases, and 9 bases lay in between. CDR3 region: CASSLAGTKAFF. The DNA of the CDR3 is TGTGCCAGCAGCTTGGCGGGTACTAAAGCTTTCTTT.

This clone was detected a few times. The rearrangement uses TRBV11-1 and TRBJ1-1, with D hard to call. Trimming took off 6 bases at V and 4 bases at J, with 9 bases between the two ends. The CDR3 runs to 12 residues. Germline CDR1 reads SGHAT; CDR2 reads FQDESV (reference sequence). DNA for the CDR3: TGTGCCAGCAGAACCCGGAGCACTGAAGCTTTCTTT. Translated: CASRTRSTEAFF. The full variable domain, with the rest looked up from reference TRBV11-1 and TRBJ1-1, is EAEVAQSPRYKITEKSQAVAFWCDPISGHATLYWYRQILGQGPELLVQFQDESVVDDSQLPKDRFSAERLKGVDSTLKIQPAELGDSAMYLCASRTRSTEAFFGQGTRLTVV.

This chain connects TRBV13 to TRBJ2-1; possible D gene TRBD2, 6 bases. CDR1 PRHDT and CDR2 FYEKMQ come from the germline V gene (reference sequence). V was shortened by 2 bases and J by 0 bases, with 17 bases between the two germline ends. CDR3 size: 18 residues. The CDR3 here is CASSLRDGGTFSYNEQFF. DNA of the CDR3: TGTGCCAGCAGCTTAAGGGATGGCGGGACTTTCTCCTACAATGAGCAGTTCTTC.

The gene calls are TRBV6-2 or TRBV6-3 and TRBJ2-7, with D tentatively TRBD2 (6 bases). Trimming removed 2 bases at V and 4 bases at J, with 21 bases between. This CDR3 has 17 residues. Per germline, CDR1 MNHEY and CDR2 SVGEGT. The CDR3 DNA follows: TGTGCCAGCAGTTACCCACCGACGACGGCTAGCGAATACGAGCAGTACGTC. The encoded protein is CASSYPPTTASEYEQYV.

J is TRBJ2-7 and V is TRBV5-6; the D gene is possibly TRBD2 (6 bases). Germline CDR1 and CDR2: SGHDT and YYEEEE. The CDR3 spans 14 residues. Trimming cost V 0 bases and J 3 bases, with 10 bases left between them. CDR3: CASSLGSGNYEQYF. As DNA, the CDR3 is TGTGCCAGCAGCTTGGGTAGCGGTAACTACGAGCAGTACTTC.

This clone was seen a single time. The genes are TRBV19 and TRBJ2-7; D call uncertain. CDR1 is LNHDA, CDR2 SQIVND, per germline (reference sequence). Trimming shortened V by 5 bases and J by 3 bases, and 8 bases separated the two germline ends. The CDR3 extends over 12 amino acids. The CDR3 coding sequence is TGTGCCAGTAGTGGCGGCCTCTACGAGCAGTACTTC. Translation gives CASSGGLYEQYF. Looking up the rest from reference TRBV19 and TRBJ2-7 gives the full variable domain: DGGITQSPKYLFRKEGQNVTLSCEQNLNHDAMYWYRQDPGQGLRLIYYSQIVNDFQKGDIAEGYSVSREKKESFPLTVTSAQKNPTAFYLCASSGGLYEQYFGPGTRLTVT.

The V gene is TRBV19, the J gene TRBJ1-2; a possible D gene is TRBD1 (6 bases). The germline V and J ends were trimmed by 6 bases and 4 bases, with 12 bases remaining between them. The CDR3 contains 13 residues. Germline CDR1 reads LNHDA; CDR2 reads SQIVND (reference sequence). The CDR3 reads CASRGQPPYGYTF. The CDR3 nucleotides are TGTGCCAGTAGAGGACAGCCCCCCTATGGCTACACCTTC.

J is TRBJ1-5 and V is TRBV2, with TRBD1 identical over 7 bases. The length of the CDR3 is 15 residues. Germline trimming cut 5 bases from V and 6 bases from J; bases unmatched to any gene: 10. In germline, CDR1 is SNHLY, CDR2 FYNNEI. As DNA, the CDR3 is TGTGCCAGCAGTCCCGGGACAGCAGGAAGTCAGCCCCAGCATTTT. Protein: CASSPGTAGSQPQHF.